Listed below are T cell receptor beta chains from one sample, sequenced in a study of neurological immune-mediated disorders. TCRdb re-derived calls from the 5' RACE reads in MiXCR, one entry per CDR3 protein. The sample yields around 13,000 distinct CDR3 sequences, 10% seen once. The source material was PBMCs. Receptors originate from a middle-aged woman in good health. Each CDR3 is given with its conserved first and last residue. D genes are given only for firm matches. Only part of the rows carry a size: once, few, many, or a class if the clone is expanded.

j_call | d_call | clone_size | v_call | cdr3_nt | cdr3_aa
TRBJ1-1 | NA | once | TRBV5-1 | TGCGCCAGTCGGGTGGGGACTGAAGCTTTCTTT | CASRVGTEAFF
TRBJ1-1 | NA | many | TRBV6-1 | TGTGCCAGCAGTGAAGCATCGGAGCGTCACACTGAAGCTTTCTTT | CASSEASERHTEAFF
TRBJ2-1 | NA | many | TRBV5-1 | TGCGCCAGCAGCTTGTGGGGAACAGACTCCTACAATGAGCAGTTCTTC | CASSLWGTDSYNEQFF
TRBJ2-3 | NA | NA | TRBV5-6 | TGTGCCAGCAGCCCCACCGGGGGAGATACGCAGTATTTT | CASSPTGGDTQYF
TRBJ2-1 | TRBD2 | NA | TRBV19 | TGTGCCAGTAGGCCTAGCGGGAGCTCCTACAATGAGCAGTTATTC | CASRPSGSSYNEQLF
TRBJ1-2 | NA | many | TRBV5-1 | TGCGCCAGCAGCTCTTCGGGGCTGAGCTACACCTTC | CASSSSGLSYTF
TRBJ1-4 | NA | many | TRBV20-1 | TGCAGCGGAATGCATAATGAAAAACTGTTTTTT | CSGMHNEKLFF
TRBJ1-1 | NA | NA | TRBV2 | TGTGCCAGCAGTGATGGTGGGACTGAAGCTTTCTTT | CASSDGGTEAFF
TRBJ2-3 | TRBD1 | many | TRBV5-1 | TGCGCCAGCAGCTGGACAGGCGAGAACTTAGATACGCAGTATTTT | CASSWTGENLDTQYF
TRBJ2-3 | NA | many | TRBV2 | TGTGCCAGCACCGGAGGAGGGTTGAGAGATACGCAGTATTTT | CASTGGGLRDTQYF
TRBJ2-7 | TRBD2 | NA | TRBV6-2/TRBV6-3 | TGTGCCAGCAGAGGAAGAAGCGGGAGGATCTCCTACGAGCAGTACTTC | CASRGRSGRISYEQYF
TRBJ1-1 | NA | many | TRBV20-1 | TGCAGTGCTAGACCTAGGACAAGGAACACTGAAGCTTTCTTT | CSARPRTRNTEAFF
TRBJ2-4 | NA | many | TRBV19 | TGTGCCAGTAGTACCCAACGTCGCGTAGGAAACATTCAGTACTTC | CASSTQRRVGNIQYF
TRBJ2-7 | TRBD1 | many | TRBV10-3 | TGTGCCATCAACCCGGGACAGGGGGGAGGCGAGCAGTACTTC | CAINPGQGGGEQYF
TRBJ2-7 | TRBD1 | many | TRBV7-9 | TGTGCCAGCAGTACCACGACAGGGTCCTCCGAGCAGTACTTC | CASSTTTGSSEQYF
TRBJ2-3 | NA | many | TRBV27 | TGTGCCAGCAGTTCACCGGGCCTTGGGAGGGATACGCAGTATTTT | CASSSPGLGRDTQYF
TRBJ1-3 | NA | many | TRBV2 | TGTGCCAGCAGAGGGGCGGGCAGTGGAAACACCATATATTTT | CASRGAGSGNTIYF
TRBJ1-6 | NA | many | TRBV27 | TGTGCCAGCAGTTTAAGGGTCAGTTCACCCCTCCACTTT | CASSLRVSSPLHF
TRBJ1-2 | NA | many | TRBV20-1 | TGCAGTGCTAACCAACCGGAGGAAGAATATGGCTACACCTTC | CSANQPEEEYGYTF
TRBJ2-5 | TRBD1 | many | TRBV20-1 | TGCAGTGCCGGGGACAGGTCTCAAGTGCAGACCCAGTACTTC | CSAGDRSQVQTQYF
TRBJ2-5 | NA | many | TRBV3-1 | TGTGCCTCAGGGGCCCAGGGCCAAGAGACCCAGTACTTC | CASGAQGQETQYF
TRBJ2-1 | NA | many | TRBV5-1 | TGCGCCAGCAGCTTGGTAACGCTGGGTGGTGAGCAGTTCTTC | CASSLVTLGGEQFF
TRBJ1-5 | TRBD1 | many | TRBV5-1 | TGCGCCAGCAGCTTGACGGGGACAGCAAATCAGCCCCAGCATTTT | CASSLTGTANQPQHF
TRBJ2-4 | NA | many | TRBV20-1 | TGCAGTGCTCCCCACCCCCGGGGCGGAAACATTCAGTACTTC | CSAPHPRGGNIQYF
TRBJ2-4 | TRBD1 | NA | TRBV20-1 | TGCAGTGCTAGTCCAGGGGGCGAAGTTCAGTACTTC | CSASPGGEVQYF
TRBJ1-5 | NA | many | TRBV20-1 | TGCAGTGTGAGTCGACTCAATCAGCCCCAGCATTTT | CSVSRLNQPQHF
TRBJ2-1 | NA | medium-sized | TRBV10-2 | TGCGCCAGCGGCTTCTCCTACAATGAGCAGTTCTTC | CASGFSYNEQFF
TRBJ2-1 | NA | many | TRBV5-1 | TGCGCCAGCAGCTGGCGGGGGCCCCTCTACAATGAGCAGTTCTTC | CASSWRGPLYNEQFF
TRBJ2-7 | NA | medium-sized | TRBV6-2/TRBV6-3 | TGTGCCAGCAGCGGGACGCGGCTCGAGCAGTACTTC | CASSGTRLEQYF
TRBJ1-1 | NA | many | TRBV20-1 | TGCAGTGCTAGAGATCTGGGGGGGACTGAAGCTTTCTTT | CSARDLGGTEAFF
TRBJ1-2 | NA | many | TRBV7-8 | TGTGCCAGCAGCTTAGCGCAGACCTTGGGCTACGAGGCCCTAAATTCCTTCTATGGCTACACCTTC | CASSLAQTLGYEALNSFYGYTF
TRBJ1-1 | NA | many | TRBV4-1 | TGCGCCAGCAGCCAAACTCAGCTAGCTTCTGAAGCTTTCTTT | CASSQTQLASEAFF
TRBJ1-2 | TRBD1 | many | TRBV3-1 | TGTGCCAGCAGCCAATCGGACAGGGGGGGCTACACCTTC | CASSQSDRGGYTF
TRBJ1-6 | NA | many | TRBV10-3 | TGTGCCATCAGAGAGGACAGAGTGCCCCTCCACTTT | CAIREDRVPLHF
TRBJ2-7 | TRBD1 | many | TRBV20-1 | TGCAGTGCTCGACGGGACAGGCTTACCTACGAGCAGTACTTC | CSARRDRLTYEQYF
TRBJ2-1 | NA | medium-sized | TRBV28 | TGTGCCAGCAGTGTAGCGAGCTCCTACAATGAGCAGTTCTTC | CASSVASSYNEQFF
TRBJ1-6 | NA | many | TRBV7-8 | TGTGCCAGCAGCTTAGCGCACACTAATTCACCCCTCCACTTT | CASSLAHTNSPLHF
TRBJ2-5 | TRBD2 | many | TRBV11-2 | TGTGCCAGCAGCTTAGTCCCAACTAGCGGCCAAGAGACCCAGTACTTC | CASSLVPTSGQETQYF
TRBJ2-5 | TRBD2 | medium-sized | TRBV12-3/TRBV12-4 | TGTGCCAGCAGTTTAAAAGGGCGGGCGGGGGGCCCGGAGACCCAGTACTTC | CASSLKGRAGGPETQYF
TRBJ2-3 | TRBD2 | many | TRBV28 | TGTGCCAGCACTATAGCGGGAGGGGGCACAGATACGCAGTATTTT | CASTIAGGGTDTQYF
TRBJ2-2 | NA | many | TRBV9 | TGTGCCAGCAGCGTAGGAGCCGGCCCAAACACCGGGGAGCTGTTTTTT | CASSVGAGPNTGELFF
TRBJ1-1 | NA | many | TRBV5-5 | TGTGCCAGCAGCTCCCTTGGGCCGAACACTGAAGCTTTCTTT | CASSSLGPNTEAFF
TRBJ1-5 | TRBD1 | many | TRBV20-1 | TGCAGTGCTAACTCCGGGACAGGAGTTTATAGCAATCAGCCCCAGCATTTT | CSANSGTGVYSNQPQHF
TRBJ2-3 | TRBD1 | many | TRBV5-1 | TGCGCCAGCCATCTACAGGGGGCGTCAGATACGCAGTATTTT | CASHLQGASDTQYF
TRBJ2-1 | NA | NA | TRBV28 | TGTGCCAGCAGTTTACAAGCTGACTACAATGAGCAGTTCTTC | CASSLQADYNEQFF
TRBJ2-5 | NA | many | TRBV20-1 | TGCAGTGCTAGACGACTAGGTGAAGAGACCCAGTACTTC | CSARRLGEETQYF
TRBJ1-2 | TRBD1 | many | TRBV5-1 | TGCGCCAGCAGTGAGGGACAGGGACCCGCTAACTATGGCTACACCTTC | CASSEGQGPANYGYTF
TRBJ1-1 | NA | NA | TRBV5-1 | TGCGTCAGCAGAACGGACAAGGTGACTGAAGCTTTCTTT | CVSRTDKVTEAFF
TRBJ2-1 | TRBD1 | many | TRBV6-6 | TGTGCCAGCAACCTGGACAGGGGGAATGAGCAGTTCTTC | CASNLDRGNEQFF
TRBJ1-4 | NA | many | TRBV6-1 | TGTGCCAGCACCGTGCTATCTAATGAAAAACTGTTTTTT | CASTVLSNEKLFF
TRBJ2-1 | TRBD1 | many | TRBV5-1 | TGCGCCAGCAGCTCGACCACAGGGGTTTCCTACAATGAGCAGTTCTTC | CASSSTTGVSYNEQFF
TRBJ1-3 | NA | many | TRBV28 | TGTGCCAGCAGTTCAACCGGGACCTCTGGAAACACCATATATTTT | CASSSTGTSGNTIYF
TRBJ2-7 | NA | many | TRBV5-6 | TGTGCCAGCAGCTCCCCAGCCCGGGACTCCCCTCTTAACGAGCAGTACTTC | CASSSPARDSPLNEQYF
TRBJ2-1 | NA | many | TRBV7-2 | TGTGCCAGCAGCTTAGCGCGGACGGCCAATGAGCAGTTCTTC | CASSLARTANEQFF
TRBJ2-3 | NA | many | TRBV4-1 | TGCGCCAGCAGCCAATCCACCGTCCCGCAGTATTTT | CASSQSTVPQYF
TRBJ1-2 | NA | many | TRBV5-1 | TGCGCCAGCAGCACCGGGACCGCCGCGAGTGGCTACACCTTC | CASSTGTAASGYTF
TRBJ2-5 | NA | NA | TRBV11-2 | TGTGCCAGCAGCTTGGGGGCCGAGACCCAGTACTTC | CASSLGAETQYF
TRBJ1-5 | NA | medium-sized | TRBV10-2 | TGCGCCAGCAGTGAGTTCCATCAGCCCCAGCATTTT | CASSEFHQPQHF
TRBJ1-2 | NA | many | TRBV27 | TGTGCCAGCATCACGGCGGGGGCTGGCTACACCTTC | CASITAGAGYTF